This TCR beta chain was captured in a study of T cells in women clearing cervical HPV infection. Points from the study as a whole: T-cell numbers per sample were unknown and may explain richness differences.

The table came from immunoSEQ multiplex PCR; TCRdb's copy has only in-frame clones and leaves some out. Recorded for this sample: some 40,000 clones. V was pared by 3 bases and J by 3 bases, with 5 bases of the junction left unmatched. CDR1 is LNHDA and CDR2 is SQIVND in the germline V gene (reference sequence). The CDR3 has 15 amino acids. Concerning this clone itself: Antigen: not known. The read is 3 residues too short to cover the CDR3 end, so that end is filled in from the germline J gene.

This receptor was taken from a woman aged 18 to 75 with a cervical HPV16 infection that either progressed to CIN3+ or cleared (not recorded which). Sequencing input: blood buffy coat. V is TRBV19 and J is TRBJ1-1; TRBD1 aligns across 9 bases. CDR3 DNA (partial): TGTGCCAGTAGTATTAGTACAGGGGGCCACACTGAA. Its protein product is CASSISTGGHTE. The full CDR3 protein is CASSISTGGHTEAFF.